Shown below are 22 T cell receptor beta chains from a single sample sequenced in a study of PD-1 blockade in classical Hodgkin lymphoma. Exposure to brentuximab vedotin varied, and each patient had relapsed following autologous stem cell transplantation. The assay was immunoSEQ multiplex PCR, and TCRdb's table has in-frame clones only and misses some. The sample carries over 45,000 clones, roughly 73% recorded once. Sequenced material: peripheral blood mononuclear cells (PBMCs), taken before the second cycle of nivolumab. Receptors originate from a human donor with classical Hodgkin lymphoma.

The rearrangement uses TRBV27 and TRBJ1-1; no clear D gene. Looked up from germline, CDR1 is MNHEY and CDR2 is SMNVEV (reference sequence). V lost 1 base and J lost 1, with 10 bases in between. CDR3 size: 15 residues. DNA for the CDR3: TGTGCCAGCAGTTTATTTGGAAGGAAGAACACTGAAGCTTTCTTT. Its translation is CASSLFGRKNTEAFF.

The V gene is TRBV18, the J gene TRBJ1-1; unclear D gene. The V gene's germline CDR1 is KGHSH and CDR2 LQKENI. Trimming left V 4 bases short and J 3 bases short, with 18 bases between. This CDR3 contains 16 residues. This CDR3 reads CASSLRPGSGYTEAFF. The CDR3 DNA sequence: TGTGCCAGCTCACTACGCCCGGGGTCGGGGTACACTGAAGCTTTCTTT.

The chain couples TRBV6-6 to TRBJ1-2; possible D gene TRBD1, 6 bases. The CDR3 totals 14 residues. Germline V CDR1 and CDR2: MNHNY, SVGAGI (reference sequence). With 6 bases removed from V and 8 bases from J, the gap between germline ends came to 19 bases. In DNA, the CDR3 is TGTGCCAGCAGCCCCATTCGGGGGGCTGGAGGCTACACCTTC. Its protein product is CASSPIRGAGGYTF.

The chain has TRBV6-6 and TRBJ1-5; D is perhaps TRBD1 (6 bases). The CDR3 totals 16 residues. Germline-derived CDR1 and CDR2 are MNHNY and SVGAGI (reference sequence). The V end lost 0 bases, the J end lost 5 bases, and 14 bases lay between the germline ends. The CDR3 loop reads CASSYSKGGTYQPQHF. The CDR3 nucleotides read TGTGCCAGCAGTTACTCGAAGGGGGGGACTTATCAGCCCCAGCATTTT.

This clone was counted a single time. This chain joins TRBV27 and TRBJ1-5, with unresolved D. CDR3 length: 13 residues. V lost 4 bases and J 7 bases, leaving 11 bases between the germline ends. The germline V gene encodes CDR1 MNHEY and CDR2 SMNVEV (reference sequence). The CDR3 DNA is TGTGCCAGCAGTTCCCGGGTGGAACAGCCCCAGCATTTT. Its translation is CASSSRVEQPQHF.

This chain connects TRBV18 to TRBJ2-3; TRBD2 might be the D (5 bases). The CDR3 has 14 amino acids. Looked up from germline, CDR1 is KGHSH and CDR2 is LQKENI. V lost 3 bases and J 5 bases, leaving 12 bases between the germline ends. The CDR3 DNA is TGTGCCAGCTCACCCCCACTAGTCAGAGATACGCAGTATTTT. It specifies CASSPPLVRDTQYF.

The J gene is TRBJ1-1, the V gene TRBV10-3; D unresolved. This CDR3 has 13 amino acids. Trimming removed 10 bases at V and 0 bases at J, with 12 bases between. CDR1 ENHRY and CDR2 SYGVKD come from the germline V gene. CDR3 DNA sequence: TGTGCCACAAGGAGAAACATGAACACTGAAGCTTTCTTT. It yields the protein CATRRNMNTEAFF.

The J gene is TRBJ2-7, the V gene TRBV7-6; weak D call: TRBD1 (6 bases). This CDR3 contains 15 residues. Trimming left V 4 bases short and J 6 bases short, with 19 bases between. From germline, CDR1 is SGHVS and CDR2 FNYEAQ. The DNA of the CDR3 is TGTGCCAGCAGCTCCCCCGGGACAATTAGGGGCGAGCAGTACTTC. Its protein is CASSSPGTIRGEQYF.

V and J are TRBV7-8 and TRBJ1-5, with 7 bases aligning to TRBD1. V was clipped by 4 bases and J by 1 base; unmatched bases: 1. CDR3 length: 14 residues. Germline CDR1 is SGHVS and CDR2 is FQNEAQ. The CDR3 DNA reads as TGTGCCAGCAGCTCGACAGGGAGCAATCAGCCCCAGCATTTT. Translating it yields CASSSTGSNQPQHF.

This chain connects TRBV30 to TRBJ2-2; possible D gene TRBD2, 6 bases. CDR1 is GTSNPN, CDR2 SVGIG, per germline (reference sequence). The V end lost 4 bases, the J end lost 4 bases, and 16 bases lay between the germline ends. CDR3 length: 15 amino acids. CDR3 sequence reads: CAWTAGLGATGELFF. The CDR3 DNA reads TGTGCCTGGACCGCGGGACTCGGAGCCACCGGGGAGCTGTTTTTT.

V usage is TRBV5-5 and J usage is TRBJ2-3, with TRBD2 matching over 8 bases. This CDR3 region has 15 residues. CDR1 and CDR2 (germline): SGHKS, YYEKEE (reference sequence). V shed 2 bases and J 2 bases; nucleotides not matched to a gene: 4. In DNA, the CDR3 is TGTGCCAGCAGCTTAGCGGGGGTTAACACAGATACGCAGTATTTT. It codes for CASSLAGVNTDTQYF.

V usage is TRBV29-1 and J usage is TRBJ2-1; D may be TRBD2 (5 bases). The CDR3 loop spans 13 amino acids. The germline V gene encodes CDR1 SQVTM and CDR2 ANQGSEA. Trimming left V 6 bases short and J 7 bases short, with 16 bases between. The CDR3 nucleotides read TGCAGCGTCTCCAAATCTAGCTTTAATGAGCAGTTCTTC. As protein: CSVSKSSFNEQFF.

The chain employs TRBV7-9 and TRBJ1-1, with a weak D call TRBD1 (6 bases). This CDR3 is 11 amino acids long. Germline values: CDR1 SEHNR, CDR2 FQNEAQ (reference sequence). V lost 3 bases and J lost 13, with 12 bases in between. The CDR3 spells CASSFITGLFF. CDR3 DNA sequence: TGTGCCAGCAGCTTTATTACAGGGCTTTTCTTT.

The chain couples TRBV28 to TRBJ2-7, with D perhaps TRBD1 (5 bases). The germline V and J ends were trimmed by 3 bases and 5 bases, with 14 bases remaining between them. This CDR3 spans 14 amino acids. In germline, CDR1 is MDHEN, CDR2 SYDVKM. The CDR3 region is CASSFATVRDEQYF. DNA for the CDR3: TGTGCCAGCAGTTTCGCGACAGTAAGGGACGAGCAGTACTTC. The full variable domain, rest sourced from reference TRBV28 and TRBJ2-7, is DVKVTQSSRYLVKRTGEKVFLECVQDMDHENMFWYRQDPGLGLRLIYFSYDVKMKEKGDIPEGYSVSREKKERFSLILESASTNQTSMYLCASSFATVRDEQYFGPGTRLTVT.

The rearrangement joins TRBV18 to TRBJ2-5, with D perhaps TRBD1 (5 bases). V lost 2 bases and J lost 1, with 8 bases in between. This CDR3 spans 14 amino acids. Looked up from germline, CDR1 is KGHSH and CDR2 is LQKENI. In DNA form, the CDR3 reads TGTGCCAGCTCACCATGGACAAGCCAAGAGACCCAGTACTTC. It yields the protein CASSPWTSQETQYF.

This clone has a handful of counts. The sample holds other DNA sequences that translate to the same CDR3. Written as DNA, the CDR3 is TGTGCCAGCAGTTCATATAGCAATCAGCCCCAGCATTTT. Translated: CASSSYSNQPQHF. This sequence joins TRBV28 and TRBJ1-5; no reliable D call. The CDR3 is 13 amino acids. Trimming left V 4 bases short and J 0 bases short, with 4 bases between. Germline assignment: CDR1 MDHEN and CDR2 SYDVKM. The variable domain in full, completed from reference TRBV28 and TRBJ1-5, reads DVKVTQSSRYLVKRTGEKVFLECVQDMDHENMFWYRQDPGLGLRLIYFSYDVKMKEKGDIPEGYSVSREKKERFSLILESASTNQTSMYLCASSSYSNQPQHFGDGTRLSIL.

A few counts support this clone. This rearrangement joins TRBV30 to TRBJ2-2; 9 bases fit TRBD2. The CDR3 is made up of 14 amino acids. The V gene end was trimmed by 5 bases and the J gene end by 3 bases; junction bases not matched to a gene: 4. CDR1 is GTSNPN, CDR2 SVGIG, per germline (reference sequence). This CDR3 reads CAWSGTSHTGELFF. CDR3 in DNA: TGTGCCTGGTCCGGGACTAGCCACACCGGGGAGCTGTTTTTT.

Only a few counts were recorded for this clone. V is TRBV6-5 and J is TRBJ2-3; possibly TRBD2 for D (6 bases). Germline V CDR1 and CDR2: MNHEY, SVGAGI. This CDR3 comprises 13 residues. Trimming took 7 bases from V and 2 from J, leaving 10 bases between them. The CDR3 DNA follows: TGTGCCAGCAAGGCGGGGAACACAGATACGCAGTATTTT. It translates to CASKAGNTDTQYF.

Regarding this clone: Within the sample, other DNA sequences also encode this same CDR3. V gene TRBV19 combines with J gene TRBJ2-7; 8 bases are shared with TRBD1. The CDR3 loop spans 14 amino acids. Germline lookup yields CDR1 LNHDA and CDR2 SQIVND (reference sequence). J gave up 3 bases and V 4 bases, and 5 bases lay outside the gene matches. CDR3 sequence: CASSTTGTGYEQYF. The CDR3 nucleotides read TGTGCCAGTAGTACTACCGGGACAGGCTACGAGCAGTACTTC.

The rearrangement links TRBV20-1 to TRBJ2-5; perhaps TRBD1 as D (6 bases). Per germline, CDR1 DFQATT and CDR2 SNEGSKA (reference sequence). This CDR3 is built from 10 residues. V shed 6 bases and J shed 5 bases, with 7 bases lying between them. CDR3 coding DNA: TGCAGTGCGAGGGGGGAGACCCAGTACTTC. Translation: CSARGETQYF.

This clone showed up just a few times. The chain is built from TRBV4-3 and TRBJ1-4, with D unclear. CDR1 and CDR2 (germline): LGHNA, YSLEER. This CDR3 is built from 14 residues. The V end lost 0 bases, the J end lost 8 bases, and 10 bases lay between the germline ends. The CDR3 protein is CASSQDGVGEKLFF. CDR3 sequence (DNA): TGCGCCAGCAGCCAAGATGGGGTCGGGGAAAAACTGTTTTTT.

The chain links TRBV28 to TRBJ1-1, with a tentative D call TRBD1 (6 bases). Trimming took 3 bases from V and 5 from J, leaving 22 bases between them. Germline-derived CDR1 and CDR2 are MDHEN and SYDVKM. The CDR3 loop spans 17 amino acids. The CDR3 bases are TGTGCCAGCAGTTTGTCAGGGGCCTTTGTCGTGGCGACTGAAGCTTTCTTT. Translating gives CASSLSGAFVVATEAFF.